One sample yielded the 13 T cell receptor beta chains listed below, sequenced in a study of blood T cell repertoires in COVID-19. The table came from immunoSEQ multiplex PCR; TCRdb's copy has only in-frame clones and leaves some out. The repertoire consists of about 220,000 clones, with roughly 87% occurring once and the leading ten covering 2.5% to 3%. Sequencing was done on a sample of PBMCs or T cells enriched from blood (not recorded which). The receptors derive from a woman aged 25 to 39 with acute COVID-19.

The V call is TRBV4-1, the J call TRBJ2-5; 9 bases map to TRBD1. V was clipped by 3 bases and J by 2 bases; unmatched bases: 4. The germline gives CDR1 MGHRA, CDR2 YSYEKL. This CDR3 is built from 15 residues. CDR3 nucleotide sequence: TGCGCCAGCAGCCAGGGGGACAGGGATCAAGAGACCCAGTACTTC. Encoded protein: CASSQGDRDQETQYF.

The chain carries TRBV18 and TRBJ2-5; no clear D gene. V shed 0 bases and J shed 4 bases, with 15 bases lying between them. The CDR3 sequence is 16 residues long. Germline loops: CDR1 KGHSH, CDR2 LQKENI. CDR3 residues: CASSPPYSSTLETQYF. Written as DNA, the CDR3 is TGTGCCAGCTCACCACCGTACTCCTCCACTTTAGAGACCCAGTACTTC.

J is TRBJ2-5 and V is TRBV7-8; maybe TRBD2 (6 bases). Trimming cost V 2 bases and J 5 bases, with 9 bases left between them. The germline CDR1 and CDR2 sequences are SGHVS and FQNEAQ. The CDR3 has 13 amino acids. In DNA form, the CDR3 reads TGTGCCAGCAGCTTATTTGGGGGGGAGACCCAGTACTTC. Encoded protein: CASSLFGGETQYF.

This clone showed up just once. V and J are TRBV4-3 and TRBJ2-7; a weak D match, TRBD2 (6 bases). Germline assignment: CDR1 LGHNA and CDR2 YSLEER. The V gene lost 0 bases and the J gene lost 3 bases, with 12 bases spanning the gap. This CDR3 comprises 15 residues. The CDR3 DNA sequence: TGCGCCAGCAGCCAAGATAATCAGGGAGGCTACGAGCAGTACTTC. Translated: CASSQDNQGGYEQYF.

This chain joins TRBV7-9 and TRBJ1-2; no reliable D call. V was cut by 3 bases and J by 2 bases, with 10 bases left in between. This CDR3 contains 14 residues. Germline loops: CDR1 SEHNR, CDR2 FQNEAQ (reference sequence). The CDR3 loop reads CASSFDLGNYGYTF. The CDR3 bases are TGTGCCAGCAGCTTTGATCTGGGCAACTATGGCTACACCTTC. The full variable domain, rest sourced from reference TRBV7-9 and TRBJ1-2, is DTGVSQNPRHKITKRGQNVTFRCDPISEHNRLYWYRQTLGQGPEFLTYFQNEAQLEKSRLLSDRFSAERPKGSFSTLEIQRTEQGDSAMYLCASSFDLGNYGYTFGSGTRLTVV.

The genes are TRBV7-9 and TRBJ1-2; 8 bases are shared with TRBD1. The CDR3 has 16 residues. Germline V CDR1 and CDR2: SEHNR, FQNEAQ (reference sequence). V shed 4 bases, J shed 5 bases, and the junction held 12 bases outside the gene matches. DNA of the CDR3: TGTGCCAGCAGCTCCGCAAAAGGGACAGGCGTATATGGCTACACCTTC. This translates into CASSSAKGTGVYGYTF.

The chain has TRBV29-1 and TRBJ2-7; tentative D call: TRBD1 (6 bases). This CDR3 region has 11 residues. Trimming removed 4 bases from V and 3 bases from J, with 7 bases in between. CDR1 is SQVTM, CDR2 ANQGSEA, per germline. The CDR3 sequence: CSVGTDYEQYF. CDR3 DNA: TGCAGCGTTGGGACAGACTACGAGCAGTACTTC.

The V call is TRBV19, the J call TRBJ1-2, with TRBD1 matching 8 bases. The V gene's germline CDR1 is LNHDA and CDR2 SQIVND (reference sequence). V lost 3 bases, J lost 2 bases, and 5 bases stayed unmatched. The CDR3 totals 15 residues. CDR3 residues: CASSIDRGLNYGYTF. In DNA, the CDR3 is TGTGCCAGTAGTATCGACAGGGGCCTAAACTATGGCTACACCTTC.

The chain links TRBV6-2 or TRBV6-3 to TRBJ2-5; D possibly corresponds to TRBD2 (6 bases). CDR1 and CDR2 (germline): MNHEY, SVGEGT. The CDR3 covers 12 residues. Trimming cost V 2 bases and J 5 bases, with 6 bases left between them. CDR3 nucleotides: TGTGCCAGCAGTTACGGGGGGGAGACCCAGTACTTC. Residues: CASSYGGETQYF.

The chain links TRBV30 to TRBJ2-7, with 8 positions matching TRBD1. The CDR3 runs to 12 residues. V lost 7 bases and J lost 6; bases outside the gene matches: 8. In germline, CDR1 is GTSNPN, CDR2 SVGIG (reference sequence). CDR3 DNA: TGTGCCTCACGGACAGGGCAGGTCGAGCAGTACTTC. Protein: CASRTGQVEQYF.

The rearrangement links TRBV18 to TRBJ1-6; TRBD1 matches at 10 bases. This CDR3 region has 16 residues. Germline V gene lookup returns CDR1 KGHSH and CDR2 LQKENI. The V and J ends lost 4 bases and 7 bases, in that order; junction bases with no gene match: 7. CDR3 amino acids: CASSHTTDRGNSPLHF. DNA of the CDR3: TGTGCCAGCTCACACACTACGGACAGGGGGAATTCACCCCTCCACTTT.

The chain recombines TRBV27 with TRBJ2-4, with D unclear. Germline V gene data show CDR1 as MNHEY and CDR2 as SMNVEV (reference sequence). The CDR3 length is 13 residues. Trimming removed 5 bases at V and 1 base at J, with 6 bases between. The CDR3 loop reads CASSGLAKNIQYF. The CDR3 DNA sequence: TGTGCCAGCAGTGGGCTGGCCAAAAACATTCAGTACTTC.

The CDR3 protein is CASSPNPGTSQTQYF. In nucleotides, the CDR3 is TGTGCCAGCAGCCCCAACCCTGGGACTAGCCAGACCCAGTACTTC. The V and J genes are TRBV6-5 and TRBJ2-5, with 9 bases aligning to TRBD2. This CDR3 has 15 amino acids. Germline CDR1 is MNHEY and CDR2 is SVGAGI. V lost 6 bases, J lost 6 bases, and 11 bases stayed unmatched.